A single sample is the source of the 24 T cell receptor beta chains below, sequenced in a study of cytomegalovirus exposure and HLA in healthy donors. This table comes from immunoSEQ multiplex PCR, and its TCRdb copy is limited to in-frame clones, with some not included. The table shows under 300,000 clones, with around 88% occurring only once. The specimen sequenced was PBMCs. The receptors originated from a woman in her 30s in good health and CMV-seropositive.

The rearrangement joins TRBV2 to TRBJ2-7, with 8 bases that match TRBD1. The CDR3 covers 13 residues. The trim removed 7 bases at V and 0 bases at J, leaving 2 bases unmatched. Germline CDR1 reads SNHLY; CDR2 reads FYNNEI. The CDR3 DNA follows: TGTGCCAGCACTACAGGGGGCTCCTACGAGCAGTACTTC. The encoded protein is CASTTGGSYEQYF.

This clone has only one observation. V usage is TRBV11-2 and J usage is TRBJ1-2; 8 bases line up with TRBD1. Per the germline V gene, CDR1 is SGHAT and CDR2 is FQNNGV. The V and J ends lost 2 bases and 5 bases, in that order; junction bases with no gene match: 13. CDR3 length: 17 residues. CDR3 protein: CASSLTPPGQGVYGYTF. CDR3 sequence (DNA): TGTGCCAGCAGCTTAACCCCTCCCGGACAGGGAGTATATGGCTACACCTTC. Supplemented by reference TRBV11-2 and TRBJ1-2, the full variable domain reads EAGVAQSPRYKIIEKRQSVAFWCNPISGHATLYWYQQILGQGPKLLIQFQNNGVVDDSQLPKDRFSAERLKGVDSTLKIQPAKLEDSAVYLCASSLTPPGQGVYGYTFGSGTRLTVV.

This clone was observed a single time. V and J are TRBV7-6 and TRBJ2-7; D gene ambiguous. The V and J ends lost 5 bases and 0 bases respectively, with 14 bases between them. This CDR3 has 15 residues. The germline gives CDR1 SGHVS, CDR2 FNYEAQ. The CDR3 here is CASSPARGASYEQYF. The CDR3 bases are TGTGCCAGCAGCCCCGCCCGCGGCGCCTCCTACGAGCAGTACTTC.

This chain joins TRBV28 and TRBJ2-5, with TRBD1 matching 9 bases. The CDR3 is made up of 13 amino acids. V lost 7 bases and J lost 5; bases outside the gene matches: 5. Germline CDR1 and CDR2: MDHEN and SYDVKM. The CDR3 here is CASILQGAETQYF. CDR3 nucleotide sequence: TGTGCCAGCATCTTACAGGGGGCTGAGACCCAGTACTTC.

The chain recombines TRBV5-4 with TRBJ1-1; TRBD1 agrees at 7 bases. The J segment lost 1 base and the V segment lost 5 bases, leaving 8 bases of the junction unmatched. The CDR3 covers 15 residues. Germline V gene sequence: CDR1 SGHNT, CDR2 YYREEE (reference sequence). The CDR3 sequence: CASRYDGTANTEAFF. Here the CDR3 DNA reads TGTGCCAGCAGATACGACGGGACAGCGAACACTGAAGCTTTCTTT.

This clone was found a few times. V usage is TRBV5-1 and J usage is TRBJ1-2; TRBD1 is a possible D gene (6 bases). The ends were cut back, 7 bases at V and 2 bases at J, with 12 bases in the middle. Germline lookup yields CDR1 SGHRS and CDR2 YFSETQ. The CDR3 runs 13 residues. The DNA of the CDR3 is TGCGCCAGCGACTCTGGGGGCAACTATGGCTACACCTTC. Translated: CASDSGGNYGYTF.

The rearrangement uses TRBV10-3 and TRBJ1-5; unclear D gene. V was shortened by 6 bases and J by 5 bases, with 8 bases between the two germline ends. The CDR3 spans 12 residues. CDR1 and CDR2 from the germline V gene are ENHRY and SYGVKD. The CDR3 DNA is TGTGCCATCAGGGCAGAAGATCAGCCCCAGCATTTT. Protein: CAIRAEDQPQHF.

The CDR3 protein is CASSYSSGTSSGELFF. CDR3 nucleotide sequence: TGTGCCAGCAGTTACTCGAGTGGGACTAGCTCCGGGGAGCTGTTTTTT. This sequence joins TRBV6-5 and TRBJ2-2; 9 bases align to TRBD2. With 0 bases clipped from V and 6 bases from J, the junction kept 5 bases outside the gene matches. Germline CDR1 reads MNHEY; CDR2 reads SVGAGI. The CDR3 runs to 16 residues.

This clone was observed a single time. The chain joins TRBV13 to TRBJ1-2; possible D gene TRBD1, 5 bases. Germline V gives CDR1 PRHDT, CDR2 FYEKMQ (reference sequence). V was cut by 5 bases and J by 3 bases, with 13 bases left in between. The CDR3 length is 14 residues. The CDR3 DNA is TGTGCCAGCAGCCAAAGACAGACCCACTATGGCTACACCTTC. It yields the protein CASSQRQTHYGYTF.

This clone was seen a handful of times. V gene TRBV10-1 combines with J gene TRBJ2-1; TRBD2 agrees at 7 bases. Germline V lookup: CDR1 WNHNN, CDR2 SYGVQD (reference sequence). Unmatched junction bases numbered 7, after V lost 4 bases and J lost 1 base. The length of the CDR3 is 16 residues. The CDR3 DNA reads TGCGCCAGCAGTGGGAAAGCGGGATCGTCCTACAATGAGCAGTTCTTC. It is translated as CASSGKAGSSYNEQFF.

The V gene is TRBV5-4, the J gene TRBJ1-1; 7 bases agree with TRBD1. V dropped 4 bases and J dropped 3; count of bases not matched to a gene: 3. Germline V gene sequence: CDR1 SGHNT, CDR2 YYREEE (reference sequence). The CDR3 contains 13 residues. DNA for the CDR3: TGTGCCAGCAGCCTTCAGGGGGACACTGAAGCTTTCTTT. Protein product: CASSLQGDTEAFF.

The chain recombines TRBV27 with TRBJ2-7; 7 positions match TRBD1. The germline gives CDR1 MNHEY, CDR2 SMNVEV (reference sequence). The CDR3 has 14 residues. J gave up 3 bases and V 2 bases, and 4 bases lay outside the gene matches. The CDR3 DNA follows: TGTGCCAGCAGTTTAAGCAGACAGGGCTACGAGCAGTACTTC. Translated: CASSLSRQGYEQYF.

This rearrangement joins TRBV7-9 to TRBJ2-1; perhaps TRBD2 as D (5 bases). The V and J ends lost 5 bases and 4 bases respectively, with 12 bases between them. The germline V gene has CDR1 SEHNR and CDR2 FQNEAQ (reference sequence). This CDR3 contains 14 residues. The CDR3 is CASSRTEVYNEQFF. CDR3 nucleotides: TGTGCCAGCAGCAGGACGGAGGTATACAATGAGCAGTTCTTC.

This sequence joins TRBV19 and TRBJ2-1; 7 nucleotides align to TRBD1. V lost 8 bases to trimming and J lost 6 bases; unmatched junction nucleotides: 10. This CDR3 spans 14 amino acids. CDR1 is LNHDA, CDR2 SQIVND, per germline (reference sequence). In DNA form, the CDR3 reads TGTGCCAGTCTCCATCCGGGACAGAGCAATGAGCAGTTCTTC. Its protein product is CASLHPGQSNEQFF.

The genes are TRBV11-1 and TRBJ1-1, with TRBD1 as a possible D gene (6 bases). This CDR3 spans 15 amino acids. Trimming removed 3 bases at V and 1 base at J, with 12 bases between. CDR1 SGHAT and CDR2 FQDESV come from the germline V gene (reference sequence). The CDR3 DNA reads as TGTGCCAGCAGCTTCGCGATACAGGGGAACACTGAAGCTTTCTTT. Translating gives CASSFAIQGNTEAFF.

CDR3 region: CASSFTSGIGSYEQYF. The CDR3 coding sequence is TGCGCCAGCAGCTTTACTAGCGGGATCGGCTCCTACGAGCAGTACTTC. This sequence joins TRBV5-1 and TRBJ2-7; 10 bases are a match to TRBD2. From germline, CDR1 is SGHRS and CDR2 YFSETQ. The CDR3 has 16 residues. V lost 2 bases and J lost 0; bases outside the gene matches: 5.

This chain uses TRBV7-3 with TRBJ1-1; perhaps TRBD1 as D (6 bases). CDR1 and CDR2 from the germline V gene are SGHTA and FQGTGA. Trimming took 6 bases from V and 2 from J, leaving 10 bases between them. This CDR3 spans 13 amino acids. Here the CDR3 reads CASSSQGNTEAFF. The CDR3 DNA follows: TGTGCCAGCAGTTCACAGGGTAACACTGAAGCTTTCTTT.

The chain links TRBV7-9 to TRBJ2-1, with D possibly matching TRBD2 (5 bases). The CDR3 loop spans 16 amino acids. Trimming left V 2 bases short and J 4 bases short, with 15 bases between. Germline-derived CDR1 and CDR2 are SEHNR and FQNEAQ (reference sequence). DNA for the CDR3: TGTGCCAGCAGCTTAAGTCTTGCTAGCTCTTACAATGAGCAGTTCTTC. Translation gives CASSLSLASSYNEQFF.

The chain's CDR3 is CASSELRTSGSGEQFF. DNA of the CDR3: TGTGCCAGCAGTGAGTTGAGGACTAGCGGGAGCGGTGAGCAGTTCTTC. This chain uses TRBV2 with TRBJ2-1; 13 bases match TRBD2. From germline, CDR1 is SNHLY and CDR2 FYNNEI. This CDR3 comprises 16 residues. V shed 3 bases and J 9 bases; nucleotides not matched to a gene: 8.

The genes are TRBV27 and TRBJ1-3; weak D call: TRBD1 (5 bases). Trimming shortened V by 5 bases and J by 4 bases, and 12 bases separated the two germline ends. The CDR3 runs to 14 residues. Germline loops: CDR1 MNHEY, CDR2 SMNVEV (reference sequence). CDR3 sequence: CASSAGLLGNTIYF. The CDR3 DNA follows: TGTGCCAGCAGTGCGGGACTCTTAGGAAACACCATATATTTT.

This clone was seen a few times. The V and J genes are TRBV30 and TRBJ2-1; 10 positions match TRBD2. From germline, CDR1 is GTSNPN and CDR2 SVGIG (reference sequence). Trimming removed 7 bases from V and 9 bases from J; junction bases left unmatched: 12. The CDR3 runs 14 residues. As DNA, the CDR3 is TGTGCCTCCAGGGTGGGACTAGCGATAGGTGAGCAGTTCTTC. Its translation is CASRVGLAIGEQFF.

The rearrangement links TRBV6-1 to TRBJ2-7; D is perhaps TRBD1 (5 bases). Per the germline V gene, CDR1 is MNHNS and CDR2 is SASEGT. The CDR3 is 14 amino acids. V was shortened by 8 bases and J by 1 base, with 15 bases between the two germline ends. The CDR3, as DNA: TGTGCCAGCCTCTACAGGCCCCTATCCTACGAGCAGTACTTC. Its protein is CASLYRPLSYEQYF.

The rearrangement joins TRBV6-5 to TRBJ1-1, with D possibly TRBD1 on 5 matching bases. Between the trimmed V and J ends, which lost 4 bases and 0 bases, there was a span of 9 bases. CDR1 and CDR2 (germline): MNHEY, SVGAGI. CDR3 length: 14 amino acids. CDR3 amino acids: CASSSTGMNTEAFF. The CDR3 coding sequence is TGTGCCAGCAGTTCCACAGGTATGAACACTGAAGCTTTCTTT.

The chain is built from TRBV27 and TRBJ1-1; D remains ambiguous. The CDR3 is 14 residues long. The ends were cut back, 3 bases at V and 2 bases at J, with 10 bases in the middle. From germline, CDR1 is MNHEY and CDR2 SMNVEV (reference sequence). For the CDR3, the DNA is TGTGCCAGCAGTTTCTCAGCGATAAACACTGAAGCTTTCTTT. It specifies CASSFSAINTEAFF.